These T cell receptor beta chains were read from a single sample in a study of shared clonotypes between healthy human individuals. Only in-frame clones appear in the TCRdb table, and some are missing; sequencing was by immunoSEQ multiplex PCR. Of under 750,000 clones in the sample, 72% were seen once. The sequencing input was memory CD4+ T cells sorted from blood. These receptor sequences come from a woman aged 30 to 39 in good health. The CDR3 runs from the conserved cysteine through the conserved F or W. The order of the fields is V gene, J gene, CDR3 protein.

TRBV14	TRBJ2-5	CASSQDFRGTKINRQILGTQYF
TRBV5-4	TRBJ2-7	CASSSYGTSGRYEQYF
TRBV21-1	TRBJ2-1	CASRRGSYNEQFF
TRBV4-1	TRBJ2-2	CASSQQLAGTTGELFF
TRBV29-1	TRBJ2-6	CSVEKSGANVLTF
TRBV20-1	TRBJ2-7	CSASSRYEQYF
TRBV5-1	TRBJ2-7	CASSLASEQYF
TRBV27	TRBJ2-7	CASRYLQGLEQYF
TRBV5-6	TRBJ2-3	CASSLDLGRTDTQYF
TRBV2	TRBJ2-5	CASSAQGGETQYF
TRBV5-1	TRBJ2-7	CASSPTGGTSGLEQYF
TRBV30	TRBJ2-5	CAWSVVAGETQYF
TRBV7-8	TRBJ2-3	CASSLRVGVTDTQYF
TRBV6-5	TRBJ2-1	CASSTSQSDNEQFF
TRBV5-8	TRBJ2-3	CASSFWAGYTDTQYF
TRBV5-4	TRBJ2-3	CASKRGADVADTQYF
TRBV2	TRBJ1-2	CASRLTDGYTF
TRBV7-2	TRBJ1-4	CASSLRDRPNEKLFF
TRBV5-1	TRBJ2-3	CASSLALITDTQYF
TRBV7-9	TRBJ1-5	CASTVGNQPQHF
TRBV28	TRBJ2-7	CATEEARTSGEGAQYF
TRBV2	TRBJ2-5	CASRPAGTVEGQETQYF
TRBV29-1	TRBJ2-7	CSVQTSGSSYEQYF
TRBV4-1	TRBJ2-3	CASSPRVAGRGTDTQYF
TRBV6-5	TRBJ2-2	CASRLAPNTGELFF
TRBV5-1	TRBJ2-5	CASSLAAGQGETQYF
TRBV18	TRBJ2-1	CASSPYRSGSTLDYEQFF
TRBV5-1	TRBJ1-3	CASSLAVRDTIYF
TRBV25-1	TRBJ2-7	CASSGPQPLAGDRYEQYF
TRBV28	TRBJ2-5	CASSYSGRLQETQYF
TRBV30	TRBJ2-7	CAWISGNSYEQYF
TRBV27	TRBJ1-5	CASSLSRGTGVDQPQHF
TRBV6-1	TRBJ2-1	CASIGTTPYNEQFF
TRBV18	TRBJ2-6	CASSPMGSGANVLTF
TRBV15	TRBJ1-5	CATSRGGRGYSNQPQHF
TRBV11-2	TRBJ2-3	CASSSPGVPRTDTQYF
TRBV7-7	TRBJ2-5	CASSFAGAGETQYF
TRBV20-1	TRBJ1-1	CSAGHTEAFF